This T cell receptor beta chain was observed in a study of T cells in Graves' hyperthyroidism and ophthalmopathy. Ten or more counts support this clonotype. Antigen unknown. Study-level findings and limits: Median prediction lead before ophthalmopathy onset was 6.5 to 7 months with the model. Blood samples included most of the expanded thyroid clonotypes exceeding 0.001.

Diagnosing involved the use of clinical symptoms, serum thyroxine and TRAb, thyroid ultrasound and orbital computed tomography. From 9 to 10 ml of fresh peripheral blood, PBMCs were isolated. Deletions cut 0 bases from V and 3 bases from J, with 9 bases between. Per the germline V gene, CDR1 is LGHNA and CDR2 is YSLEER. The CDR3 is 15 amino acids. Amplification yielded TCR beta CDR3 regions, with RNA transcripts as the source. HTBI primers were used for first-round RT-PCR of the TCR CDR3. MiXCR was run by TCRdb on the multiplex PCR reads, yielding one entry per CDR3 protein. The sample includes approximately 530,000 distinct CDR3 sequences, approximately 16% of them seen just once.

The rearrangement links TRBV4-3 to TRBJ2-1; a possible D gene is TRBD1 (6 bases). This clonotype was obtained from a woman aged 18-29 years with Graves' hyperthyroidism. Sequenced: blood. This CDR3 reads CASSQDLDSYNEQFF. CDR3 in DNA: TGCGCCAGCAGCCAAGACCTGGACAGCTACAATGAGCAGTTCTTC.